Following are 19 T cell receptor beta chains from one sample sequenced in a study of Graves' ophthalmopathy and Graves' hyperthyroidism. As the template, RNA transcripts were used to amplify TCR beta CDR3 regions. After a first-round RT-PCR with HTBI primers, a second-round multiplex PCR was run. TCRdb itself ran the multiplex PCR reads through MiXCR, one entry per CDR3 protein. This repertoire shows some 520,000 distinct CDR3 sequences, about 15% found once; its top ten account for about 10%. Material: blood. The receptors here all came from a woman aged 25 to 39 with Graves' ophthalmopathy.

This clonotype has a count of ten or more. The CDR3 region is CASIQTRGQDEAFF. The CDR3 DNA reads TGTGCCAGCATCCAAACGCGCGGACAGGATGAAGCTTTCTTT. The chain employs TRBV6-1 and TRBJ1-1, with TRBD1 identical over 7 bases. Trimming at V came to 7 bases and at J to 7 bases, leaving 12 bases not matched to a gene. The CDR3 extends over 14 amino acids. The germline CDR1 and CDR2 sequences are MNHNS and SASEGT.

This clonotype was picked up many times. V usage is TRBV9 and J usage is TRBJ2-5; 10 nucleotides line up with TRBD2. This CDR3 contains 16 residues. In germline, CDR1 is SGDLS, CDR2 YYNGEE. J gave up 5 bases and V 0 bases, and 7 bases lay outside the gene matches. CDR3 in amino acids: CASSVASGRALETQYF. In DNA, the CDR3 is TGTGCCAGCAGCGTAGCCAGCGGGAGGGCCTTGGAGACCCAGTACTTC.

This clonotype was seen ten or more times. The V gene is TRBV28, the J gene TRBJ1-2; D remains unclear. Per germline, CDR1 MDHEN and CDR2 SYDVKM. Trimming shortened V by 5 bases and J by 5 bases, and 15 bases separated the two germline ends. This CDR3 is built from 14 residues. CDR3 sequence: CASSPEETHYGYTF. CDR3 in DNA: TGTGCCAGCAGTCCCGAGGAGACCCATTATGGCTACACCTTC.

This clonotype has a handful of counts. The CDR3 DNA reads TGCGCCAGCAGTCGAGGGGGCTCGGAGAACACCGGGGAGCTGTTTTTT. Its protein product is CASSRGGSENTGELFF. The chain uses TRBV5-1 and TRBJ2-2, with 7 positions matching TRBD1. The V segment lost 5 bases and the J segment 1 base; nucleotides outside the gene matches: 8. CDR3 size: 16 residues. Germline V gives CDR1 SGHRS, CDR2 YFSETQ.

This clonotype was picked up many times. This sequence joins TRBV20-1 and TRBJ1-1; 12 nucleotides match TRBD1. After removal of 5 bases from V and 11 bases from J, the junction contained 9 bases not matched to a gene. The CDR3 spans 13 residues. The germline CDR1 and CDR2 sequences are DFQATT and SNEGSKA (reference sequence). The CDR3 nucleotides are TGCAGTGCTGTAAATGGGGACAGGGGGCGGGCTTTCTTT. It is translated as CSAVNGDRGRAFF.

This clonotype was seen many times. This chain links TRBV29-1 with TRBJ1-2; the D is unclear. V was shortened by 0 bases and J by 8 bases, with 10 bases between the two germline ends. The CDR3 totals 12 residues. In germline, CDR1 is SQVTM, CDR2 ANQGSEA. In DNA, the CDR3 is TGCAGCGTTGAAGATGAGCGGAAAGGCTACACCTTC. The encoded protein is CSVEDERKGYTF.

This clonotype has at least ten counts. The gene calls are TRBV24-1 and TRBJ1-5; TRBD1 is a possible D gene (6 bases). CDR3 size: 13 residues. The germline V gene has CDR1 KGHDR and CDR2 SFDVKD. V was clipped by 5 bases and J by 3 bases, with 7 bases between them. The CDR3 protein is CATSGTANQPQHF. The CDR3 region has the DNA TGTGCCACCAGTGGGACAGCCAATCAGCCCCAGCATTTT.

In its sample, this clonotype was seen a few times. This chain links TRBV30 with TRBJ1-1; 8 nucleotides match TRBD1. Germline V gives CDR1 GTSNPN, CDR2 SVGIG (reference sequence). The CDR3 runs to 13 residues. V lost 3 bases, J lost 6 bases, and 6 bases stayed unmatched. For the CDR3, the DNA is TGTGCCTGGAGGGACCCAGGGGGCTCTGAAGCTTTCTTT. Amino acids: CAWRDPGGSEAFF.

This clonotype was observed at least ten times. The chain joins TRBV6-2 or TRBV6-3 to TRBJ2-2; maybe TRBD2 (5 bases). Trimming pared 6 bases from V and 7 bases from J, leaving 18 bases between. The germline CDR1 and CDR2 sequences are MNHEY and SVGEGT. This CDR3 has 15 residues. CDR3 protein: CASSLSLLAGGELFF. Written as DNA, the CDR3 is TGTGCCAGCAGCTTATCACTACTGGCGGGCGGGGAGCTGTTTTTT.

In its sample, this clonotype was seen many times. This sequence joins TRBV6-2 or TRBV6-3 and TRBJ2-7; D not resolved. Trimming shortened V by 7 bases and J by 2 bases, and 15 bases separated the two germline ends. Germline V gene lookup returns CDR1 MNHEY and CDR2 SVGEGT. There are 14 residues in the CDR3. The DNA for the CDR3 is TGTGCCAGCACCGAATTAAAGCCCCCCTACGAGCAGTACTTC. Protein sequence: CASTELKPPYEQYF.

This clonotype was detected many times. J is TRBJ2-7 and V is TRBV27, with 10 bases fitting TRBD2. Trimming cost V 2 bases and J 0 bases; bases outside gene matches: 13. CDR1 is MNHEY, CDR2 SMNVEV, per germline (reference sequence). This CDR3 comprises 19 residues. Written as DNA, the CDR3 is TGTGCCAGCAGTTTAAAGGGAGGACTAGCGGCAACTTTCTCCTACGAGCAGTACTTC. This codes for CASSLKGGLAATFSYEQYF.

This clonotype was counted many times. The junction and the germline gene differ at one end; a read error may be behind it. The DNA for the CDR3 is TGTGTCAGCAGTTACTCGGGGGACGTGAACTATGGCTACACCTTC. This sequence encodes CVSSYSGDVNYGYTF. The genes are TRBV6-5 and TRBJ1-2; D is perhaps TRBD1 (5 bases). The CDR3 length is 15 residues. The germline CDR1 and CDR2 sequences are MNHEY and SVGAGI.

This clonotype was detected many times. The CDR3, as DNA: TGCAGTGCTAGAGATACACAGCACTACGAGCAGTACTTC. Its translation: CSARDTQHYEQYF. This chain connects TRBV20-1 to TRBJ2-7; D is uncertain. CDR1 DFQATT and CDR2 SNEGSKA come from the germline V gene (reference sequence). The V end lost 0 bases, the J end lost 3 bases, and 9 bases lay between the germline ends. CDR3 length equals 13 residues.

This clonotype showed up many times. The gene calls are TRBV6-1 and TRBJ2-5, with 10 bases that match TRBD1. The CDR3 sequence is 16 residues long. Per germline, CDR1 MNHNS and CDR2 SASEGT. Trimming at V came to 0 bases and at J to 4 bases, leaving 5 bases not matched to a gene. The CDR3 region is CASSEALGQGGETQYF. DNA of the CDR3: TGTGCCAGCAGTGAAGCACTCGGACAGGGGGGAGAGACCCAGTACTTC.

This rearrangement joins TRBV15 to TRBJ1-1, with D uncertain. The CDR3 has 13 amino acids. Germline lookup yields CDR1 LNHNV and CDR2 YYDKDF (reference sequence). V was trimmed by 1 base and J by 3 bases, leaving 6 bases between them. CDR3 sequence (DNA): TGTGCCACCAGCAGAGTTTTTGACACTGAAGCTTTCTTT. Protein: CATSRVFDTEAFF.

This clonotype was seen ten or more times. The V call is TRBV7-9, the J call TRBJ1-3; TRBD1 matches at 7 bases. The CDR3 covers 15 residues. Trimming at V came to 2 bases and at J to 3 bases, leaving 4 bases not matched to a gene. CDR1 is SEHNR, CDR2 FQNEAQ, per germline (reference sequence). CDR3 sequence (DNA): TGTGCCAGCAGCTTATCAACAGGGGTTGGAAACACCATATATTTT. Protein sequence: CASSLSTGVGNTIYF.

The V gene is TRBV30, the J gene TRBJ2-5; D might be TRBD1 or TRBD2, each matching 6 bases. The germline V gene has CDR1 GTSNPN and CDR2 SVGIG (reference sequence). Trimming cost V 5 bases and J 3 bases, with 10 bases left between them. The CDR3 sequence is 12 residues long. The CDR3 bases are TGTGCCTGGGGGAGGACAGAAGAGACCCAGTACTTC. Translation gives CAWGRTEETQYF.

This clonotype was recorded at least ten times. The chain joins TRBV12-3 or TRBV12-4 to TRBJ1-6, with D perhaps TRBD1 (6 bases). Trimming took 5 bases from V and 0 from J, leaving 11 bases between them. The CDR3 runs 16 residues. The DNA of the CDR3 is TGTGCCAGCAGTCCCGGACAGAGCTCCTATAATTCACCCCTCCACTTT. Translation: CASSPGQSSYNSPLHF.

The sample holds many counts of this clonotype. This rearrangement joins TRBV6-5 to TRBJ1-2; weak D call: TRBD1 (5 bases). The CDR3 covers 15 residues. V shed 2 bases and J shed 3 bases, with 13 bases lying between them. Germline lookup yields CDR1 MNHEY and CDR2 SVGAGI. As DNA, the CDR3 is TGTGCCAGCAGTTACACTGGCAGGGTAGACTATGGCTACACCTTC. Its protein product is CASSYTGRVDYGYTF.